This TCR beta chain was captured by sequencing in a study of T-cell reconstitution after alpha-beta-depleted transplantation in children. Unique molecular identifiers were built into the TCRbeta library. TCRdb processed the PCR reads anew with MiXCR; each CDR3 protein has one entry. The data contain approximately 97,000 distinct CDR3 sequences, roughly 7.1% of them singletons. Germline V lookup: CDR1 SQVTM, CDR2 ANQGSEA. The CDR3 spans 13 residues. V lost 7 bases to trimming and J lost 5 bases; unmatched junction nucleotides: 10. Notes on the study in general: Certain patients had high TCRbeta diversity at day 60, and it came from recipient T cells and thymic progenitors that survived. The main origin of T-cell counts and diversity one year after transplant was newly produced T cells.

As regards this clonotype: Its target is not known.

This receptor was taken from a boy aged 2 to 10 with acute lymphoblastic leukemia, due to receive a stem cell transplant. Sequencing used PBMCs, obtained before TCRalphabeta/CD19-depleted stem cell transplant. V is TRBV29-1 and J is TRBJ2-7; TRBD1 matches at 8 bases. The CDR3 DNA reads TGCAGCGCCTTCGGACAGGGATGGGACGAGCAGTACTTC. Translated: CSAFGQGWDEQYF.